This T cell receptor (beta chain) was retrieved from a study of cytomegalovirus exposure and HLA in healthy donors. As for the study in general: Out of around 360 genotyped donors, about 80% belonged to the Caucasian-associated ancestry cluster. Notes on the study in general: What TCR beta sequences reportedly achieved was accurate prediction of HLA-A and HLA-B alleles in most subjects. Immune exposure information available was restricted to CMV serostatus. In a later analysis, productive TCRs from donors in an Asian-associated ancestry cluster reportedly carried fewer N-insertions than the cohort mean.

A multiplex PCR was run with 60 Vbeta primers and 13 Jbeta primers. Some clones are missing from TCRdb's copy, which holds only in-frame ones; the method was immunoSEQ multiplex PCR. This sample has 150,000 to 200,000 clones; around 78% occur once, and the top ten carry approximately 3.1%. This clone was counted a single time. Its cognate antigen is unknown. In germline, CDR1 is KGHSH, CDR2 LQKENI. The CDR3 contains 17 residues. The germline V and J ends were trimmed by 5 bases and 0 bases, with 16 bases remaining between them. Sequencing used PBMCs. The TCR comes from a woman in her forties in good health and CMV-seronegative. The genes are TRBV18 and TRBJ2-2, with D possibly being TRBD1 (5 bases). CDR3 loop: CASSFAWTQANTGELFF. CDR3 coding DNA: TGTGCCAGCTCATTTGCCTGGACACAAGCGAACACCGGGGAGCTGTTTTTT.